A single sample gave rise to the 23 T cell receptor beta chains below, sequenced in a study of control samples from healthy donors and cancer patients. Generated by immunoSEQ multiplex PCR, the TCRdb table keeps only in-frame clones and is missing some. The profile shows more than 75,000 clones, roughly 84% of them singletons. Sequenced input: PBMCs. These receptors were taken from a man aged 65 to 85 with lung cancer.

V gene TRBV2 combines with J gene TRBJ2-1; 12 bases match TRBD2. The V and J ends lost 3 bases and 4 bases, in that order; junction bases with no gene match: 1. The CDR3 runs 15 residues. CDR1 is SNHLY and CDR2 is FYNNEI in the germline V gene. The CDR3 sequence: CASSETSGGYNEQFF. CDR3 in DNA: TGTGCCAGCAGTGAGACTAGCGGGGGATACAATGAGCAGTTCTTC.

This rearrangement joins TRBV18 to TRBJ2-5; TRBD2 matches at 12 bases. Germline V gene sequence: CDR1 KGHSH, CDR2 LQKENI. V gave up 0 bases and J gave up 2 bases; unmatched junction bases: 1. CDR3 length equals 16 residues. The CDR3: CASSPPLAGGQETQYF. The CDR3 nucleotides are TGTGCCAGCTCACCACCCCTAGCGGGGGGGCAAGAGACCCAGTACTTC.

The chain employs TRBV4-1 and TRBJ2-6; D is undetermined. V gave up 5 bases and J gave up 2 bases, with 16 bases separating them. The CDR3 is 17 amino acids. Germline V lookup: CDR1 MGHRA, CDR2 YSYEKL. CDR3 loop: CASSFLKVRAGANVLTF. The DNA for the CDR3 is TGCGCCAGCAGCTTCCTTAAAGTTAGGGCTGGGGCCAACGTCCTGACTTTC.

The DNA for the CDR3 is TGTGCCAGCAGTGAAAGGGGGGTGCTGGGAAACACCATATATTTT. This gives the protein CASSERGVLGNTIYF. The chain joins TRBV6-1 to TRBJ1-3, with D maybe TRBD1 (6 bases). Trimming took off 2 bases at V and 4 bases at J, with 12 bases between the two ends. The CDR3 runs to 15 residues. Germline CDR1 MNHNS, CDR2 SASEGT.

The chain is built from TRBV9 and TRBJ2-7; 8 nucleotides align to TRBD1. Germline V CDR1 and CDR2: SGDLS, YYNGEE. The CDR3 runs 15 residues. The V gene end was trimmed by 3 bases and the J gene end by 7 bases; junction bases not matched to a gene: 12. CDR3: CASSETGALQGEQYF. For the CDR3, the DNA is TGTGCCAGCAGCGAGACAGGGGCCCTTCAGGGGGAGCAGTACTTC. Supplemented by reference TRBV9 and TRBJ2-7, the full variable domain reads DSGVTQTPKHLITATGQRVTLRCSPRSGDLSVYWYQQSLDQGLQFLIQYYNGEERAKGNILERFSAQQFPDLHSELNLSSLELGDSALYFCASSETGALQGEQYFGPGTRLTVT.

The CDR3 nucleotides read TGTGCCAGCAGTGAAGGCCCCGGGACTTCTTACGAGCAGTACTTC. This gives the protein CASSEGPGTSYEQYF. The rearrangement links TRBV6-1 to TRBJ2-7; a possible D gene is TRBD2 (6 bases). This CDR3 comprises 15 residues. Per the germline V gene, CDR1 is MNHNS and CDR2 is SASEGT. Trimming pared 1 base from V and 4 bases from J, leaving 14 bases between.

This chain connects TRBV7-3 to TRBJ2-3; the match to TRBD2 covers 10 bases. The germline V gene encodes CDR1 SGHTA and CDR2 FQGTGA. The CDR3 loop spans 18 amino acids. The trim removed 5 bases at V and 5 bases at J, leaving 16 bases unmatched. This CDR3 is CASSQDSGGPGALDTQYF. The DNA for the CDR3 is TGTGCCAGCAGCCAAGATAGCGGGGGGCCAGGGGCCTTAGATACGCAGTATTTT. The full variable domain, with the rest looked up from reference TRBV7-3 and TRBJ2-3, is GAGVSQTPSNKVTEKGKYVELRCDPISGHTALYWYRQSLGQGPEFLIYFQGTGAADDSGLPNDRFFAVRPEGSVSTLKIQRTERGDSAVYLCASSQDSGGPGALDTQYFGPGTRLTVL.

A single count supports this clone. The rearrangement links TRBV6-5 to TRBJ2-7, with a weak D call TRBD1 (5 bases). V lost 6 bases to trimming and J lost 0 bases, with 12 bases between them. The germline CDR1 and CDR2 sequences are MNHEY and SVGAGI. This CDR3 is 14 amino acids long. The CDR3 DNA is TGTGCCAGCAGAGACAGCTTTAGCTCCTACGAGCAGTACTTC. Protein sequence: CASRDSFSSYEQYF.

Regarding this clone: The same CDR3 arises from other DNA sequences in this sample as well. The J gene is TRBJ1-1, the V gene TRBV5-1; D call uncertain. The V and J ends lost 2 bases and 2 bases respectively, with 7 bases between them. Per the germline V gene, CDR1 is SGHRS and CDR2 is YFSETQ. This CDR3 contains 13 residues. Written as DNA, the CDR3 is TGCGCCAGCAGCTTAGAACTAAACACTGAAGCTTTCTTT. It encodes CASSLELNTEAFF.

The rearrangement links TRBV7-9 to TRBJ1-2, with 9 bases matching TRBD1. Germline CDR1 is SEHNR and CDR2 is FQNEAQ (reference sequence). This CDR3 has 15 residues. The V and J ends lost 4 bases and 4 bases, in that order; junction bases with no gene match: 7. CDR3 sequence (DNA): TGTGCCAGCAGCTCGGGACAGGGATCCTTCTATGGCTACACCTTC. This translates into CASSSGQGSFYGYTF.

The sample holds one count of this clone. The V call is TRBV10-1, the J call TRBJ2-5, with TRBD1 as a possible D gene (7 bases). Trimming removed 0 bases from V and 1 base from J, with 15 bases in between. The germline V gene encodes CDR1 WNHNN and CDR2 SYGVQD (reference sequence). CDR3 length equals 17 residues. The CDR3 nucleotides read TGCGCCAGCAGTGAGTCGACAGGGCGGAGGGGCCAAGAGACCCAGTACTTC. This encodes CASSESTGRRGQETQYF.

The rearrangement links TRBV5-1 to TRBJ2-5; D possibly corresponds to TRBD2 (6 bases). The germline V gene has CDR1 SGHRS and CDR2 YFSETQ. The length of the CDR3 is 13 residues. V lost 0 bases and J lost 3, with 6 bases in between. CDR3 sequence: CASSLGREETQYF. The CDR3 coding sequence is TGCGCCAGCAGCTTGGGGAGGGAAGAGACCCAGTACTTC.

The chain combines TRBV30 with TRBJ1-4; D might be TRBD1 (5 bases). V was trimmed by 1 base and J by 2 bases, leaving 14 bases between them. Germline lookup yields CDR1 GTSNPN and CDR2 SVGIG (reference sequence). The CDR3 length is 16 residues. As DNA, the CDR3 is TGTGCCTGGAGTGGAGGGGCCGTGTTGACTAATGAAAAACTGTTTTTT. It yields the protein CAWSGGAVLTNEKLFF.

The rearrangement links TRBV4-1 to TRBJ1-2, with unresolved D. The CDR3 covers 15 residues. Germline assignment: CDR1 MGHRA and CDR2 YSYEKL. V lost 3 bases to trimming and J lost 4 bases, with 15 bases between them. CDR3 nucleotides: TGCGCCAGCAGCCACCCTAGCGCCGGTAGCTATGGCTACACCTTC. Encoded protein: CASSHPSAGSYGYTF.

V is TRBV3-1 (or the pseudogene TRBV3-2) and J is TRBJ1-6; 8 nucleotides agree with TRBD1. Per the germline V gene, CDR1 is LGHDT and CDR2 is YNNKEL (reference sequence). This CDR3 has 14 amino acids. V shed 3 bases and J 10 bases; nucleotides not matched to a gene: 5. The CDR3: CASSHGQGGSPLHF. CDR3 nucleotide sequence: TGTGCCAGCAGCCACGGACAGGGAGGATCACCCCTCCACTTT.

In its sample, this clone was seen a few times. The rearrangement joins TRBV18 to TRBJ1-5; perhaps TRBD1 as D (6 bases). The CDR3 is made up of 13 amino acids. Trimming shortened V by 8 bases and J by 8 bases, and 16 bases separated the two germline ends. In germline, CDR1 is KGHSH, CDR2 LQKENI. The CDR3 protein is CASTQGRAEPQHF. The CDR3 DNA follows: TGTGCCAGCACACAGGGCCGCGCGGAGCCCCAGCATTTT.

The chain combines TRBV6-2 or TRBV6-3 with TRBJ1-6; no reliable D call. This CDR3 spans 14 amino acids. Trimming left V 6 bases short and J 7 bases short, with 13 bases between. Germline V lookup: CDR1 MNHEY, CDR2 SVGEGT. CDR3 bases: TGTGCCAGCAGCTCCAATAACCGAAATTCACCCCTCCACTTT. Its translation: CASSSNNRNSPLHF.

This clone is deemed medium-sized. The chain recombines TRBV30 with TRBJ2-7; TRBD1 matches 7 bases. V lost 0 bases and J lost 5; bases outside the gene matches: 7. The CDR3 extends over 14 amino acids. Germline CDR1 reads GTSNPN; CDR2 reads SVGIG (reference sequence). CDR3 sequence reads: CAWSVTGINHEQYF. The DNA for the CDR3 is TGTGCCTGGAGTGTGACAGGGATAAACCACGAGCAGTACTTC.

The chain recombines TRBV5-5 with TRBJ1-6; 12 bases fit TRBD1. Germline CDR1 is SGHKS and CDR2 is YYEKEE (reference sequence). The CDR3 has 15 amino acids. V lost 4 bases and J lost 9; bases outside the gene matches: 5. CDR3 in amino acids: CASSGRDRGLSPLHF. CDR3 coding DNA: TGTGCCAGCAGCGGCCGGGACAGGGGGCTTTCACCCCTCCACTTT.

The V and J genes are TRBV10-2 and TRBJ2-7; possibly TRBD2 for D (5 bases). Trimming took 0 bases from V and 4 from J, leaving 19 bases between them. Germline CDR1 reads WSHSY; CDR2 reads SAAADI. The CDR3 runs to 17 residues. The CDR3 loop reads CASSESSAAGSRYEQYF. CDR3 nucleotides: TGCGCCAGCAGTGAGTCGTCGGCGGCGGGCTCTCGATACGAGCAGTACTTC.

CDR3 region: CASSLVDRGEQFF. The CDR3 nucleotides read TGTGCCAGCAGTTTAGTTGATCGGGGGGAACAGTTCTTC. The rearrangement uses TRBV12-3 or TRBV12-4 and TRBJ2-1; 7 positions agree with TRBD2. Trimming at V came to 1 base and at J to 13 bases, leaving 7 bases not matched to a gene. The CDR3 runs to 13 residues.

This clone was observed a handful of times. CDR3 bases: TGTGCCAGCAGCGCTAGAACCGGACAGGGCCCTAGGGATAATTCACCCCTCCACTTT. Its protein product is CASSARTGQGPRDNSPLHF. The chain combines TRBV9 with TRBJ1-6, with 8 positions matching TRBD1. Trimming removed 3 bases from V and 5 bases from J; junction bases left unmatched: 16. This CDR3 contains 19 residues. The germline CDR1 and CDR2 sequences are SGDLS and YYNGEE.

This clone was detected only a few times. For the CDR3, the DNA is TGTGCTAGTGGTTTGGCATCGGGCAGGGGTTACGAGCAGTACTTC. This translates into CASGLASGRGYEQYF. This chain joins TRBV12-5 and TRBJ2-7; D is possibly TRBD1 (6 bases). This CDR3 region has 15 residues. The V gene lost 1 base and the J gene lost 4 bases, with 14 bases spanning the gap. The V gene's germline CDR1 is LGHNT and CDR2 FRNRAP.